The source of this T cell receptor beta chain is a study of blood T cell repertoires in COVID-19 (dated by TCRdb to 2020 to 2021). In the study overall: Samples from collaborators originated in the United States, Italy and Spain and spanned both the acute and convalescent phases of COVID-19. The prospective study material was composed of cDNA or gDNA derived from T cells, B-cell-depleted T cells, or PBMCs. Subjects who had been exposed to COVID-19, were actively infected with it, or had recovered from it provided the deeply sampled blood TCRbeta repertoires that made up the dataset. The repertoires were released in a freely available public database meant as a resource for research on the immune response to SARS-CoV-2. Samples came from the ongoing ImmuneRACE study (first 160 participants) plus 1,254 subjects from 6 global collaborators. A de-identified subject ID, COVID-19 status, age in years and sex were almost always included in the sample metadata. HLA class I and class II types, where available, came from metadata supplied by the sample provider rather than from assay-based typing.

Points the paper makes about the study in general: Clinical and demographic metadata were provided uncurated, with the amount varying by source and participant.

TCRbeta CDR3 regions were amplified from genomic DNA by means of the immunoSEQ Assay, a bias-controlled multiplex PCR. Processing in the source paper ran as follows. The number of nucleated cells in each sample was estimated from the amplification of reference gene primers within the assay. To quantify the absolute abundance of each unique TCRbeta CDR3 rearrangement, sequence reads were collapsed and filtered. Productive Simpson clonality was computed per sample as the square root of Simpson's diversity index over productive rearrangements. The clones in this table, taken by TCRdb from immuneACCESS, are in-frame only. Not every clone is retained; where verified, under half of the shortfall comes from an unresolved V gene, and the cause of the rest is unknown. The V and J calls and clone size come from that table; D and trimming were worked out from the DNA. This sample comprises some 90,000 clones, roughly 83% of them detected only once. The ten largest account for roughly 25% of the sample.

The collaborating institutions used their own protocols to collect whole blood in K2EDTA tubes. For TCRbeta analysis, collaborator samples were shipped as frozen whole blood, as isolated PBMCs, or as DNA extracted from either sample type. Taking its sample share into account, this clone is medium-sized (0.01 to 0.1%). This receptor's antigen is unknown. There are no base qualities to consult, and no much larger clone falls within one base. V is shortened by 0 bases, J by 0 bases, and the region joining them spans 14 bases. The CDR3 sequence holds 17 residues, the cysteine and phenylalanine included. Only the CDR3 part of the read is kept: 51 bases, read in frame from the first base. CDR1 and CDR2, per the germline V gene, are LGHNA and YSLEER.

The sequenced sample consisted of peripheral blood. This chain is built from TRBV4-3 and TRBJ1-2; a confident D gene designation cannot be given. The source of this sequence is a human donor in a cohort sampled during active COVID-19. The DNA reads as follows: TGCGCCAGCAGCCAAGAGAGAGGGCAGCGCACTAACTATGGCTACACCTTC. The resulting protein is CASSQERGQRTNYGYTF.